This TCR beta chain was documented in a study of T-cell reconstitution after alpha-beta-depleted transplantation in children. Germline CDR1 SGHKS, CDR2 YYEKEE (reference sequence). V was shortened by 3 bases and J by 9 bases, with 10 bases between the two germline ends. This CDR3 has 12 residues. Unique molecular identifiers were incorporated into the prepared TCRbeta library. In TCRdb, the PCR reads were re-called with MiXCR into one record per CDR3 protein. This table has about 500,000 distinct CDR3 sequences, about 33% appearing once. This sequence joins TRBV5-5 and TRBJ2-1; no firm D call. This clonotype was obtained from a human donor who donated a stem cell graft to a child with aplastic anemia. This specimen consisted of PBMCs from the stem cell graft donor, obtained from the stem cell graft. As DNA, the CDR3 is TGTGCCAGCAGCTCCCTATGGCCTGAGCAGTTCTTC. This gives the protein CASSSLWPEQFF.